Each of the 28 T cell receptor beta chains below was sequenced from the same sample in a study of T cell responses to AZD1222 COVID-19 vaccine. Using immunoSEQ multiplex PCR, the repertoire was profiled, and TCRdb retains in-frame clones only, with some absent. The sample lists 140,000 to 150,000 clones; 82% were seen once. The sample here was peripheral blood, taken on day 0 of MenACWY control vaccination. The receptors were sampled from an adult in good health.

This chain joins TRBV15 and TRBJ2-2; TRBD1 matches at 7 bases. The CDR3 has 18 residues. Germline V gene data show CDR1 as LNHNV and CDR2 as YYDKDF (reference sequence). V lost 0 bases, J lost 4 bases, and 11 bases stayed unmatched. CDR3 loop: CATSRDLPRQGRTGELFF. The CDR3 nucleotides are TGTGCCACCAGCAGAGATCTCCCCAGACAGGGTCGCACCGGGGAGCTGTTTTTT.

V usage is TRBV5-4 and J usage is TRBJ1-1; 9 nucleotides align to TRBD1. The CDR3 is made up of 14 amino acids. V gave up 4 bases and J gave up 5 bases; unmatched junction bases: 6. Germline CDR1 and CDR2: SGHNT and YYREEE (reference sequence). CDR3 coding DNA: TGTGCCAGCAGCCAGGACAGGGGAAGTACTGAAGCTTTCTTT. Encoded protein: CASSQDRGSTEAFF.

In its sample, this clone was seen a few times. V usage is TRBV6-5 and J usage is TRBJ2-2, with TRBD1 as a possible D gene (7 bases). Deletions cut 6 bases from V and 4 bases from J, with 15 bases between. The CDR3 is 15 residues long. In germline, CDR1 is MNHEY, CDR2 SVGAGI. CDR3 in DNA: TGTGCCAGCAGGCAGGGGGGTTCCGGCACCGGGGAGCTGTTTTTT. Its protein is CASRQGGSGTGELFF.

This chain links TRBV24-1 with TRBJ2-5; possible D gene TRBD2, 5 bases. This CDR3 is 13 amino acids long. V lost 3 bases and J lost 5, with 9 bases in between. Germline CDR1 is KGHDR and CDR2 is SFDVKD. The CDR3 bases are TGTGCCACCAGTGATGGACTGGGGGAGACCCAGTACTTC. This gives the protein CATSDGLGETQYF.

This sequence joins TRBV7-8 and TRBJ1-6, with no clear D. The CDR3 contains 13 residues. Per the germline V gene, CDR1 is SGHVS and CDR2 is FQNEAQ. V was pared by 5 bases and J by 7 bases, with 9 bases between. CDR3 residues: CASSRETNSPLHF. The CDR3, as DNA: TGTGCCAGCAGCCGCGAGACCAATTCACCCCTCCACTTT.

The J gene is TRBJ2-7, the V gene TRBV7-9; 10 bases align to TRBD2. The CDR3 is 15 residues long. J gave up 5 bases and V 5 bases, and 9 bases lay outside the gene matches. The germline CDR1 and CDR2 sequences are SEHNR and FQNEAQ (reference sequence). The CDR3 nucleotides are TGTGCCAGCAGCCCTACTAGCGGGGTAAGAAACGAGCAGTACTTC. Translation gives CASSPTSGVRNEQYF.

This rearrangement joins TRBV20-1 to TRBJ1-4; D gene unclear. The V end lost 4 bases, the J end lost 3 bases, and 9 bases lay between the germline ends. The CDR3 loop spans 13 amino acids. CDR1 is DFQATT and CDR2 is SNEGSKA in the germline V gene (reference sequence). The CDR3 nucleotides read TGCAGTGCTATTGAGGGAGCTAATGAAAAACTGTTTTTT. Translating it yields CSAIEGANEKLFF.

CDR3 DNA: TGTGCCAGCTCACCAGACGGTCTAGCCAAAAACATTCAGTACTTC. Translating it yields CASSPDGLAKNIQYF. The chain couples TRBV18 to TRBJ2-4; D gene ambiguous. V lost 2 bases, J lost 0 bases, and 8 bases lay in between. Germline V gives CDR1 KGHSH, CDR2 LQKENI. The CDR3 consists of 15 residues.

J is TRBJ1-6 and V is TRBV3-1 (or the pseudogene TRBV3-2), with D unclear. The germline V gene encodes CDR1 LGHDT and CDR2 YNNKEL (reference sequence). Deletions cut 1 base from V and 7 bases from J, with 8 bases between. The CDR3 covers 14 residues. CDR3 sequence reads: CASSQAGENSPLHF. The DNA for the CDR3 is TGTGCCAGCAGCCAAGCCGGGGAAAATTCACCCCTCCACTTT.

The chain is built from TRBV5-5 and TRBJ1-1, with a tentative D call TRBD1 (6 bases). Trimming cost V 0 bases and J 4 bases, with 13 bases left between them. CDR3 size: 15 residues. CDR1 SGHKS and CDR2 YYEKEE come from the germline V gene (reference sequence). For the CDR3, the DNA is TGTGCCAGCAGCTTGGGACTCAGGGGAGGCACTGAAGCTTTCTTT. Translated, it gives CASSLGLRGGTEAFF. Full variable domain (rest looked up from reference TRBV5-5 and TRBJ1-1): DAGVTQSPTHLIKTRGQQVTLRCSPISGHKSVSWYQQVLGQGPQFIFQYYEKEERGRGNFPDRFSARQFPNYSSELNVNALLLGDSALYLCASSLGLRGGTEAFFGQGTRLTVV.

The rearrangement uses TRBV7-3 and TRBJ1-1, with TRBD1 as a possible D gene (5 bases). Germline values: CDR1 SGHTA, CDR2 FQGTGA. The CDR3 has 12 amino acids. V was shortened by 7 bases and J by 5 bases, with 11 bases between the two germline ends. The CDR3 region has the DNA TGTGCCAGCACCTTGGGGGGGACTGAAGCTTTCTTT. This gives the protein CASTLGGTEAFF.

The chain links TRBV5-1 to TRBJ2-4, with a possible D match to TRBD2 (5 bases). The CDR3 sequence is 17 residues long. Trimming removed 4 bases at V and 0 bases at J, with 17 bases between. Germline lookup yields CDR1 SGHRS and CDR2 YFSETQ. CDR3 bases: TGCGCCAGCAGCCTTGTCCCAGGACTCCTAGCCAAAAACATTCAGTACTTC. The encoded protein is CASSLVPGLLAKNIQYF.

This clone has only a few counts. The chain is built from TRBV5-1 and TRBJ1-4; a possible D gene is TRBD1 (5 bases). This CDR3 contains 15 residues. Germline V gene sequence: CDR1 SGHRS, CDR2 YFSETQ. Trimming stripped 4 bases from V and 3 bases from J, with 13 bases between. The CDR3 nucleotides are TGCGCCAGCAGCCCGGGGACTGCCTCTAATGAAAAACTGTTTTTT. It translates to CASSPGTASNEKLFF.

This rearrangement joins TRBV5-1 to TRBJ1-5; 9 nucleotides match TRBD1. V shed 4 bases, J shed 7 bases, and the junction held 6 bases outside the gene matches. Per germline, CDR1 SGHRS and CDR2 YFSETQ. The CDR3 runs 14 residues. CDR3 in amino acids: CASSDGTGPQPQHF. The CDR3 coding sequence is TGCGCCAGCAGCGACGGGACAGGGCCCCAGCCCCAGCATTTT.

V is TRBV10-2 and J is TRBJ1-5, with 8 bases matching TRBD1. The germline gives CDR1 WSHSY, CDR2 SAAADI. Unmatched junction bases numbered 3, after V lost 2 bases and J lost 9 bases. This CDR3 is built from 13 residues. The CDR3 loop reads CASSERRGLPQHF. DNA for the CDR3: TGCGCCAGCAGTGAGCGCAGGGGGCTGCCCCAGCATTTT.

This CDR3 is CASSLALTGGYGYTF. The CDR3 DNA is TGTGCCAGCAGCTTAGCGTTGACAGGGGGGTATGGCTACACCTTC. This chain uses TRBV7-9 with TRBJ1-2, with 9 nucleotides matching TRBD1. Germline trimming cut 0 bases from V and 5 bases from J; bases unmatched to any gene: 4. There are 15 residues in the CDR3. Per the germline V gene, CDR1 is SEHNR and CDR2 is FQNEAQ (reference sequence).

V is TRBV12-5 and J is TRBJ2-7; D not certain. V lost 4 bases and J 2 bases, leaving 15 bases between the germline ends. Germline CDR1 and CDR2: LGHNT and FRNRAP. The CDR3 has 15 residues. This CDR3 reads CASGSHLRTAYEQYV. DNA of the CDR3: TGTGCTAGTGGTTCACACCTCCGCACAGCCTACGAGCAGTACGTC.

The chain joins TRBV15 to TRBJ1-5; 7 positions agree with TRBD1. The V gene's germline CDR1 is LNHNV and CDR2 YYDKDF (reference sequence). The V segment lost 3 bases and the J segment 0 bases; nucleotides outside the gene matches: 11. This CDR3 is 18 amino acids long. CDR3 nucleotide sequence: TGTGCCACCAGCAGCAAATCACACAGGGGAAATAGCAATCAGCCCCAGCATTTT. It codes for CATSSKSHRGNSNQPQHF.

This chain joins TRBV5-1 and TRBJ1-1; TRBD1 aligns across 10 bases. V trimming: 9 bases; J trimming: 11 bases; junction bases outside the gene matches: 10. CDR1 is SGHRS, CDR2 YFSETQ, per germline. This CDR3 contains 12 residues. CDR3 sequence reads: CATRGQGDSAFF. The CDR3, as DNA: TGCGCCACCCGAGGACAGGGGGACTCGGCTTTCTTT.

This clone was counted a few times. The V gene is TRBV7-8, the J gene TRBJ1-1; no definite D call. Germline V gene lookup returns CDR1 SGHVS and CDR2 FQNEAQ. The V end lost 6 bases, the J end lost 3 bases, and 17 bases lay between the germline ends. The CDR3 totals 15 residues. The CDR3 region has the DNA TGTGCCAGCAGTCCTTCCGACGGGCTGTACACTGAAGCTTTCTTT. This encodes CASSPSDGLYTEAFF.

The chain carries TRBV9 and TRBJ2-5, with D tentatively TRBD2 (5 bases). V lost 4 bases and J lost 0, with 16 bases in between. Per the germline V gene, CDR1 is SGDLS and CDR2 is YYNGEE. The length of the CDR3 is 16 residues. CDR3 sequence reads: CASSSVGGGYQETQYF. DNA of the CDR3: TGTGCCAGCAGCTCAGTAGGAGGCGGGTACCAAGAGACCCAGTACTTC.

The chain is built from TRBV2 and TRBJ2-2; D remains unclear. This CDR3 has 13 residues. With 2 bases removed from V and 7 bases from J, the gap between germline ends came to 8 bases. Germline V gene data show CDR1 as SNHLY and CDR2 as FYNNEI. This CDR3 reads CASSELGNGELFF. CDR3 DNA: TGTGCCAGCAGTGAACTGGGGAACGGGGAGCTGTTTTTT.

This clone was detected only a few times. The J gene is TRBJ1-3, the V gene TRBV29-1, with 7 bases lining up with TRBD1. This CDR3 contains 13 residues. V gave up 7 bases and J gave up 3 bases; unmatched junction bases: 6. CDR1 SQVTM and CDR2 ANQGSEA come from the germline V gene. The CDR3 region is CSAQTGLGNTIYF. The DNA for the CDR3 is TGCAGCGCCCAGACAGGGCTTGGAAACACCATATATTTT.

The chain joins TRBV19 to TRBJ2-1; the D gene could be TRBD1 or TRBD2 (5 bases each). Trimming pared 2 bases from V and 8 bases from J, leaving 13 bases between. The CDR3 consists of 14 residues. CDR1 is LNHDA and CDR2 is SQIVND in the germline V gene (reference sequence). Written as DNA, the CDR3 is TGTGCCAGTAGTATATTACGGCAGGGAGATGAGCAGTTCTTC. It codes for CASSILRQGDEQFF.

The chain is built from TRBV7-3 and TRBJ2-2; D is uncertain. The germline V gene encodes CDR1 SGHTA and CDR2 FQGTGA. Trimming left V 4 bases short and J 5 bases short, with 8 bases between. This CDR3 is built from 13 residues. For the CDR3, the DNA is TGTGCCAGCAGCTCATCCGTGACCGGGGAGCTGTTTTTT. Translated: CASSSSVTGELFF. The full variable domain, rest sourced from reference TRBV7-3 and TRBJ2-2, is GAGVSQTPSNKVTEKGKYVELRCDPISGHTALYWYRQSLGQGPEFLIYFQGTGAADDSGLPNDRFFAVRPEGSVSTLKIQRTERGDSAVYLCASSSSVTGELFFGEGSRLTVL.

This chain links TRBV28 with TRBJ2-3; a weak D match, TRBD2 (6 bases). From germline, CDR1 is MDHEN and CDR2 SYDVKM. The CDR3 runs to 16 residues. The V end lost 8 bases, the J end lost 2 bases, and 20 bases lay between the germline ends. The chain's CDR3 is CASHRGWRGNTDTQYF. The CDR3 DNA reads as TGTGCCAGCCACCGTGGCTGGCGGGGAAACACAGATACGCAGTATTTT. The entire variable domain, with the rest obtained from reference TRBV28 and TRBJ2-3, is as follows: DVKVTQSSRYLVKRTGEKVFLECVQDMDHENMFWYRQDPGLGLRLIYFSYDVKMKEKGDIPEGYSVSREKKERFSLILESASTNQTSMYLCASHRGWRGNTDTQYFGPGTRLTVL.

The genes are TRBV19 and TRBJ2-1; TRBD2 matches at 11 bases. V lost 5 bases and J lost 10; bases outside the gene matches: 7. CDR1 is LNHDA, CDR2 SQIVND, per germline (reference sequence). The length of the CDR3 is 14 residues. This CDR3 reads CASSVSGGATEQFF. The CDR3 nucleotides are TGTGCCAGTAGTGTTAGCGGGGGGGCAACCGAGCAGTTCTTC.

A single count supports this clone. V usage is TRBV15 and J usage is TRBJ1-2; the D is unclear. V was trimmed by 0 bases and J by 4 bases, leaving 9 bases between them. Per germline, CDR1 LNHNV and CDR2 YYDKDF (reference sequence). This CDR3 is built from 14 residues. DNA of the CDR3: TGTGCCACCAGCAGAGAGGGCGGCGGCTATGGCTACACCTTC. This sequence encodes CATSREGGGYGYTF.